The 14 T cell receptor beta chains presented below share a single source sample, sequenced in a study of T cells in women clearing cervical HPV infection. The protocol was immunoSEQ multiplex PCR, while the TCRdb copy is restricted to in-frame clones and leaves out a portion. The table lists approximately 39,000 clones. Sequenced input: blood buffy coat. Receptors were obtained from a woman between 18 and 75 years old with a cervical HPV16 infection that either progressed to CIN3+ or cleared (not recorded which).

As for this clone: The read comes to an end 3 residues before the CDR3 does, leaving the germline J gene to fill in the end. This chain uses TRBV20-1 with TRBJ2-5; possibly TRBD1 for D (5 bases). V was clipped by 0 bases and J by 3 bases, with 20 bases between them. Germline V gene sequence: CDR1 DFQATT, CDR2 SNEGSKA (reference sequence). The CDR3 sequence is 17 residues long. CDR3 sequence: CSARDPRVGDRKETQYF. The sequenced part of the CDR3 DNA is TGCAGTGCTAGAGATCCCAGAGTCGGAGACAGAAAAGAGACC.

As for this clone: The observed sequence ends 3 residues before the CDR3 terminus, with the missing tail filled in from the germline J gene. This sequence joins TRBV7-9 and TRBJ1-2; D gene unclear. The V gene's germline CDR1 is SEHNR and CDR2 FQNEAQ (reference sequence). There are 15 residues in the CDR3. This CDR3 is CASSLDMSYVMGYTF. The sequenced CDR3 bases are TGTGCCAGCAGCTTAGACATGTCTTACGTTATGGGC.

Notes on this clone: The read comes to an end 3 residues before the CDR3 does, leaving the germline J gene to fill in the end. This chain uses TRBV2 with TRBJ1-1; TRBD1 might be the D (6 bases). With 4 bases removed from V and 2 bases from J, the gap between germline ends came to 14 bases. CDR1 is SNHLY, CDR2 FYNNEI, per germline. The CDR3 length is 15 residues. Incomplete CDR3 DNA: TGTGCCAGCAGTGGCGACAGGATCCCTAACACTGAA. The encoded protein is CASSGDRIPNTE. The CDR3 reads in full as CASSGDRIPNTEAFF.

On this clone: The read terminates 3 residues ahead of where the CDR3 ends, so the germline J gene completes it. The chain joins TRBV18 to TRBJ1-2; 7 nucleotides match TRBD1. Germline CDR1 reads KGHSH; CDR2 reads LQKENI. The CDR3 contains 16 residues. Partial CDR3 DNA: TGTGCCAGCTCACCCAACAGGGGAGGAGGAGGGAATGAC. Protein: CASSPNRGGGGND. The whole CDR3 reads CASSPNRGGGGNDYTF.

As concerns this clone: With the read ending 3 residues before the CDR3 end, the germline J gene is used to fill in that end. The chain couples TRBV14 to TRBJ2-6; D unclear. This CDR3 region has 12 residues. CDR1 and CDR2 from the germline V gene are SGHDN and FVKESK. Incomplete CDR3 DNA: TGTGCCAGCAGCCAAGATCAGAGTTTC. This gives the protein CASSQDQSF. The full CDR3 sequence reads CASSQDQSFLTF.

With respect to this clone: From the germline J gene comes the end of the CDR3, since the read stops 3 residues before it. The genes are TRBV18 and TRBJ1-2, with 7 bases that match TRBD1. The CDR3 length is 16 residues. Germline assignment: CDR1 KGHSH and CDR2 LQKENI. The covered CDR3 bases are TGTGCCAGCTCACCAAACTCTTTACAGGGGACAGATACC. Translated: CASSPNSLQGTDT. The whole CDR3 region reads CASSPNSLQGTDTYTF.

As to this clone: The DNA ends 3 residues before the CDR3 does, and the rest of the CDR3 is filled in from the germline J gene. The rearrangement links TRBV2 to TRBJ2-5; the match to TRBD2 covers 10 bases. This CDR3 contains 16 residues. Germline CDR1 and CDR2: SNHLY and FYNNEI. The CDR3: CASSVGSGGNTDTQYF. The DNA read from the CDR3 is TGTGCCAGCAGTGTCGGTAGCGGGGGGAACACAGATACC.

In the case of this clone: The read halts 3 residues ahead of the CDR3 end, with the missing end drawn from the germline J gene. The chain employs TRBV4-2 and TRBJ2-2, with 9 nucleotides matching TRBD2. Germline V gene data show CDR1 as LGHNA and CDR2 as YNFKEQ. CDR3 length: 16 residues. Germline trimming cut 1 base from V and 2 bases from J; bases unmatched to any gene: 2. The CDR3 protein is CASSQGRGGNTGELFF. The sequenced CDR3 bases are TGTGCCAGCAGCCAAGGGCGGGGGGGTAACACCGGGGAG.

On this clone itself: One end of the junction varies from germline; a read error may be responsible. The read is 3 residues too short to cover the CDR3 end, so that end is filled in from the germline J gene. V is TRBV19 and J is TRBJ1-5; a weak D match, TRBD1 (5 bases). Germline CDR1 LNHDA, CDR2 SQIVND (reference sequence). The CDR3 has 16 amino acids. The sequenced part of the CDR3 DNA is TGTGCCAGTTCCGGACACCTCACCGCCGTCAATCGGCCC. It translates to CASSGHLTAVNRP. Given in full, the CDR3 is CASSGHLTAVNRPQHF.

Incomplete CDR3 DNA: TGTGCCAGCAGACGGGACAGCGCTGAA. Its translation: CASRRDSAE. The CDR3 in its entirety is CASRRDSAEAFF. The V and J genes are TRBV6-2 or TRBV6-3 and TRBJ1-1; 7 nucleotides match TRBD1. Coverage ceases 3 residues before the CDR3 finishes, and the germline J gene fills in the end. CDR1 is MNHEY, CDR2 SVGEGT, per germline. The CDR3 has 12 amino acids. Losses at the gene ends were 6 bases for V and 6 bases for J; bases not matched to a gene: 4.

For this clone: Read sequence stops 3 residues before the CDR3 end, and the germline J gene provides the missing end. V usage is TRBV5-1 and J usage is TRBJ2-1; D might be TRBD1 (6 bases). This CDR3 has 14 amino acids. V shed 0 bases and J shed 7 bases, with 11 bases lying between them. Germline V gene sequence: CDR1 SGHRS, CDR2 YFSETQ. The CDR3 loop reads CASSLGQVANEQFF. Incomplete CDR3 DNA: TGCGCCAGCAGCTTGGGACAGGTAGCGAATGAG.

Details on this clone: The CDR3 end lies 3 residues beyond the end of the read and is filled in from the germline J gene. Other DNA sequences from this sample encode an identical CDR3 as well. This chain connects TRBV19 to TRBJ2-7; 7 positions agree with TRBD1. In germline, CDR1 is LNHDA, CDR2 SQIVND (reference sequence). The CDR3 extends over 13 amino acids. J lost 2 bases, V lost 6 bases, and 4 bases had no gene match. CDR3 protein: CASRGDRPYEQYF. The DNA read from the CDR3 is TGTGCCAGTAGGGGGGACAGACCCTACGAG. Complete variable domain (other parts from reference TRBV19 and TRBJ2-7): DGGITQSPKYLFRKEGQNVTLSCEQNLNHDAMYWYRQDPGQGLRLIYYSQIVNDFQKGDIAEGYSVSREKKESFPLTVTSAQKNPTAFYLCASRGDRPYEQYFGPGTRLTVT.

CDR3 DNA (partial): TGTGCCAGCAGCCATGGGTTCGCTAGCGGGGAACAAGAGACC. As protein: CASSHGFASGEQET. The full CDR3 sequence reads CASSHGFASGEQETQYF. The chain combines TRBV6-2 or TRBV6-3 with TRBJ2-5; 9 bases match TRBD2. The read ends 3 residues shy of where the CDR3 ends; the end is completed using the germline J gene. Germline-derived CDR1 and CDR2 are MNHEY and SVGEGT. The CDR3 contains 17 residues. With V trimmed by 6 bases and J by 2 bases, 13 bases remained unmatched.

For this clone: The read terminates 3 residues before the CDR3 end, so the remaining end is supplied by the germline J gene. Distinct nucleotide sequences in the sample also encode this CDR3. This rearrangement joins TRBV18 to TRBJ2-1; 8 positions agree with TRBD1. Germline trimming cut 3 bases from V and 8 bases from J; bases unmatched to any gene: 12. Germline-derived CDR1 and CDR2 are KGHSH and LQKENI. The CDR3 length is 16 residues. The CDR3: CASSPSTTGVGDEQFF. The sequenced part of the CDR3 DNA is TGTGCCAGCTCACCCTCAACGACAGGGGTGGGAGATGAG.